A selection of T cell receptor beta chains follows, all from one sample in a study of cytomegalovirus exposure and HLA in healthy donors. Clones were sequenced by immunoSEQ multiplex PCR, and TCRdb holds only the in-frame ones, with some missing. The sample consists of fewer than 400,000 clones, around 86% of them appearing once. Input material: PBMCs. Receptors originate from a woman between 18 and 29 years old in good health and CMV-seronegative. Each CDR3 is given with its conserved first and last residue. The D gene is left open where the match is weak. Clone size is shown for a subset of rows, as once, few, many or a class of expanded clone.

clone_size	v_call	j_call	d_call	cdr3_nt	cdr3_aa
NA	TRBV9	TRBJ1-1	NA	TGTGCCAGCAGCCCACACCTGACGGGGACTGAAGCTTTCTTT	CASSPHLTGTEAFF
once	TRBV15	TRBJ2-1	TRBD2	TGTGCCACCAGCAGAGTCGACACTAGCGCCAACAATGAGCAGTTCTTC	CATSRVDTSANNEQFF
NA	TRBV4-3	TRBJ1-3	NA	TGCGCCAGCAGCCGGGAGCTCGGCGGGCAGGGGTTGTTGAACACCATATATTTT	CASSRELGGQGLLNTIYF
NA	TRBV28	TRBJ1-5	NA	TGTGCCAGCAGCTCTCGGGGTACTCAGCCCCAGCATTTT	CASSSRGTQPQHF
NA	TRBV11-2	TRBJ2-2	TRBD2	TGTGCCAGCAGCTCACAAAGCGGGAGACACGGGGAGCTGTTTTTT	CASSSQSGRHGELFF
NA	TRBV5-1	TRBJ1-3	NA	TGCGCCAGCAGAAATGGCCCCCTGACAGCCGGCCTCTCTGGAAACACCATATATTTT	CASRNGPLTAGLSGNTIYF
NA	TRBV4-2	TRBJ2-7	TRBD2	TGTGCCAGCAGCCAAGATGGGACTAGCGGGAGGTCCTACGAGCAGTACTTC	CASSQDGTSGRSYEQYF
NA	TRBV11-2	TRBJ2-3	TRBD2	TGTGCCAGCAGCTTAGCCCTAGCGGGAGGAGATACGCAGTATTTT	CASSLALAGGDTQYF
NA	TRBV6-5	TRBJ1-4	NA	TGTGCCAGCAGCTCTTACGCAGCAACTAATGAAAAACTGTTTTTT	CASSSYAATNEKLFF
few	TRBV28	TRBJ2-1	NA	TGTGCCAGCAGTTTAGCGTACAATGAGCAGTTCTTC	CASSLAYNEQFF
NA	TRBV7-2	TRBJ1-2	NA	TGTGCCAGCACCGCAGAGGCGGGGCCCTTGGTCCACTATGGCTACACCTTC	CASTAEAGPLVHYGYTF
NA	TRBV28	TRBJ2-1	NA	TGTGCCAGCAGTCCGAGCGGACTTTCTTACAATGAGCAGTTCTTC	CASSPSGLSYNEQFF
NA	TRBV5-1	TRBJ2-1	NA	TGCGCCAGCAGCTTGTATCCGGCGGGTATCGGGAGCTCCTACAATGAGCAGTTCTTC	CASSLYPAGIGSSYNEQFF
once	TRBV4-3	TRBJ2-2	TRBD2	TGCGCCAGCAGCCAAGATATAGGTAGCGGGGGTCCAACCGGGGAGCTGTTTTTT	CASSQDIGSGGPTGELFF
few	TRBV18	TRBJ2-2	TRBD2	TGTGCCAGCTCATCCGGACTAGCGGGGAACACCGGGGAGCTGTTTTTT	CASSSGLAGNTGELFF
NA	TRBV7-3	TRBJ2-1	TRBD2	TGTGCCAGCGGTTTAGCGGGCCCATCCTACAATGAGCAGTTCTTC	CASGLAGPSYNEQFF
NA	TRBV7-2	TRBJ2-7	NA	TGTGCCAGCAGCCCCGGACTCCAAACCTACGAGCAGTACTTC	CASSPGLQTYEQYF
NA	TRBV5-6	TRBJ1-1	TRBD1	TGTGCCAGCAGCCCGGTCCACACACAGGGGACTGAAGCTTTCTTT	CASSPVHTQGTEAFF
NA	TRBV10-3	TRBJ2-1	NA	TGTGCCATCAGGTCCCAGGGCACTGAGCAGTTCTTC	CAIRSQGTEQFF
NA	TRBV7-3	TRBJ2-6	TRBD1	TGTGCCAGCAGCTTATACGGGACAGCCTCTGGGGCCAACGTCCTGACTTTC	CASSLYGTASGANVLTF
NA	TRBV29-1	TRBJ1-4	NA	TGCAGCCACGGGGAGGATGAAAAACTGTTTTTT	CSHGEDEKLFF
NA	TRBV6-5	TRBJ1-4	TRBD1	TGTGCCAGCAGTTACTCATGGGGCAGGGGGGTTGAAAAACTGTTTTTT	CASSYSWGRGVEKLFF
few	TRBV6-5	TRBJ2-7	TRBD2	TGTGCCAGCAGGGCGACTAGCGGGAGATTATACGAGCAGTACTTC	CASRATSGRLYEQYF
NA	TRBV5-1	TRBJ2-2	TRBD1	TGCGCCAGCAGCTTTCCGGGACAGGGGGCCGGGGACGGGGAGCTGTTTTTT	CASSFPGQGAGDGELFF
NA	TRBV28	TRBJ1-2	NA	TGTGCCAGCACCATTGCGGGGGGTAACTATGGCTACACCTTC	CASTIAGGNYGYTF
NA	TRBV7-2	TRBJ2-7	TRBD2	TGTGCCAGCAGCTTTGAGGGGAGGGCGGGGGCCTACGAGCAGTACTTC	CASSFEGRAGAYEQYF
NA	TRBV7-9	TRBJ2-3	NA	TGTGCCAGCACCCGGGGGTTATCGGATACGCAGTATTTT	CASTRGLSDTQYF
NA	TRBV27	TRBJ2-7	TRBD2	TGTGCCAGCAGTTTGGGCGGGAGGGCCTTCTACGGCCTGTACTTC	CASSLGGRAFYGLYF
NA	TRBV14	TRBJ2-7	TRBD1	TGTGCCAGCAGCTCCAAGAAGACAGGGGAGCACCCCTACGAGCAGTACTTC	CASSSKKTGEHPYEQYF
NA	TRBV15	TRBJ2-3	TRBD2	TGTGCCACCAGCAGAGCGGTCGGCCGAGCGGGAGGAGATACGCAGTATTTT	CATSRAVGRAGGDTQYF
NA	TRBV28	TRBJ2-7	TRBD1	TGTGCCAGCAGTCTCTCCCAGGGACAGGGGGTCTACGAGCAGTACTTC	CASSLSQGQGVYEQYF
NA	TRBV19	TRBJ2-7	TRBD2	TGTGCCAGTAGTATTGGTGGGGAGGGCTCCTACGAGCAGTACTTC	CASSIGGEGSYEQYF
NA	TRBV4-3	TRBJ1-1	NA	TGCGCCAGCAGCCAAGATAACAAGCAGGCTGAAGCTTTCTTT	CASSQDNKQAEAFF
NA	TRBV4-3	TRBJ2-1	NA	TGCGCCAGCAGCCAAGAGACAGGGAGGAATGAGCAGTTCTTC	CASSQETGRNEQFF
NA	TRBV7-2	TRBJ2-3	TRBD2	TGTGCCAGCAGCTTAGAAGGTAGCGGGAACGCAGATACGCAGTATTTT	CASSLEGSGNADTQYF
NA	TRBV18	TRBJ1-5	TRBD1	TGTGCCAGCTCACCGGACAGGGCCTATCAGCCCCAGCATTTT	CASSPDRAYQPQHF
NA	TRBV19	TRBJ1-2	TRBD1	TGTGCCAGTAGTATAGGTCAGGACAGGGCGAGGAGCTACACCTTC	CASSIGQDRARSYTF
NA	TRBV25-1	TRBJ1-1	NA	TGTGCCAGCGAGTCCCTCTTAGCTGAAGCTTTCTTT	CASESLLAEAFF
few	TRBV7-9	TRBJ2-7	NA	TGTGCCAGCAGCTTAGTCGGCGAGCAGTACTTC	CASSLVGEQYF
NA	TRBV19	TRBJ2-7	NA	TGTGCCAGTAGTGGGAGTTCCTTCTACGAGCAGTACTTC	CASSGSSFYEQYF
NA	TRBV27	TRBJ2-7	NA	TGTGCCAGCAGGCCTACAGGAGACACCTACGAGCAGTACTTC	CASRPTGDTYEQYF
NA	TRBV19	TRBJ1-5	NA	TGTGCCAGTAGTTTCCCAGGCCAGCCCCAGCATTTT	CASSFPGQPQHF
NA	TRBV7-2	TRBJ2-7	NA	TGTGCCAGCAGCTCCCCCCCCCGAGGAGTTTACGAGCAGTACTTC	CASSSPPRGVYEQYF
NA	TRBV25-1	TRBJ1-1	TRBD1	TGTGCCAGCAGTGTACCGGGACAGGGGGGGACTGAAGCTTTCTTT	CASSVPGQGGTEAFF
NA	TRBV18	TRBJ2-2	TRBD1	TGTGCCAGCTCATCGACAGGGACCGGGGAGCTGTTTTTT	CASSSTGTGELFF
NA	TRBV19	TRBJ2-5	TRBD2	TGTGCCAGTAGTTTTCAATTCGGACTAGCGGGAGCACCAGAGACCCAGTACTTC	CASSFQFGLAGAPETQYF
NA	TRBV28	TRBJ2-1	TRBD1	TGTGCCAGCAGTTTAGGGCAGGGGGCATGGAATGAGCAGTTCTTC	CASSLGQGAWNEQFF
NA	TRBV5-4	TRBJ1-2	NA	TGTGCCAGCAGCATTGGCGGTGCGGGGGCGGACTATGGCTACACCTTC	CASSIGGAGADYGYTF
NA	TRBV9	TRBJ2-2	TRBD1	TGTGCCAGCAGCTTACAGGGGGCAAACACCGGGGAGCTGTTTTTT	CASSLQGANTGELFF
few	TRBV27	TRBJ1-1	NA	TGTGCCAGCAGTCGGGACACTGAAGCTTTCTTT	CASSRDTEAFF
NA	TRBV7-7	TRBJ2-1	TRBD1	TGTGCTAGCAGCTTAGGACAGGGTGATAGCAATGAGCAGTTCTTC	CASSLGQGDSNEQFF
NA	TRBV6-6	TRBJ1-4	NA	TGTGCCAGCAGTACCGGGGAAAAACTGTTTTTT	CASSTGEKLFF